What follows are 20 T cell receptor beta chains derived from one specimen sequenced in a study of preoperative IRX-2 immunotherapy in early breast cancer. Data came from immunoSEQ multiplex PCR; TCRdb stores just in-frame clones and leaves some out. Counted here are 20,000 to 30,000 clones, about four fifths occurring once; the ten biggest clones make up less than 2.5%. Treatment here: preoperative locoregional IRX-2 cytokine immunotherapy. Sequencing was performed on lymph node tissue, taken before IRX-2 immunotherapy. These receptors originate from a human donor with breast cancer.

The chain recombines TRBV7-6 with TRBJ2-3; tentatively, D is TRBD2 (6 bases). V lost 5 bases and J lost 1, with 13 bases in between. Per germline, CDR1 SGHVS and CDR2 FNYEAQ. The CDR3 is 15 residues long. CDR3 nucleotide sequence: TGTGCCAGCAGCCCCGGGGGAGGCGGCACAGATACGCAGTATTTT. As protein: CASSPGGGGTDTQYF.

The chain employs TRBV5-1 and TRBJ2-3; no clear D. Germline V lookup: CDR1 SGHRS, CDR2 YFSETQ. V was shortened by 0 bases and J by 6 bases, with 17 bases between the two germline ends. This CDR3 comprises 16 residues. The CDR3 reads CASSLDLQHEADTQYF. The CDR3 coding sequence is TGCGCCAGCAGCTTGGATTTACAGCATGAGGCCGATACGCAGTATTTT.

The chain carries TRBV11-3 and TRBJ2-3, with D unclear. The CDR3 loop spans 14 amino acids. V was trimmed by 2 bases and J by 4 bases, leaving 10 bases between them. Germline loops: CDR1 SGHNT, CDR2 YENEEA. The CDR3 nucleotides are TGTGCCAGCAGCTTAAACCCCAGATCAGATACGCAGTATTTT. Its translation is CASSLNPRSDTQYF.

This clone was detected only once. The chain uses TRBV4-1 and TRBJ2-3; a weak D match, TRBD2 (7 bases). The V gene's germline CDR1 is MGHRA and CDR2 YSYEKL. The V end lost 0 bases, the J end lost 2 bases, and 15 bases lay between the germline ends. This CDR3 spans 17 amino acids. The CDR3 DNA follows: TGCGCCAGCAGCCAAGATTACGCGGGGGCCAACACAGATACGCAGTATTTT. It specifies CASSQDYAGANTDTQYF.

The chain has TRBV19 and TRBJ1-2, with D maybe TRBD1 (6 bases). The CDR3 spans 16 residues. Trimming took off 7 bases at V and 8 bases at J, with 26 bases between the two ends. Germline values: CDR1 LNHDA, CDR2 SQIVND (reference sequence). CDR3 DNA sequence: TGTGCCAGTAACGCACGGGCTGGGACACAGGTCGGCGGCTACACCTTC. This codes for CASNARAGTQVGGYTF.

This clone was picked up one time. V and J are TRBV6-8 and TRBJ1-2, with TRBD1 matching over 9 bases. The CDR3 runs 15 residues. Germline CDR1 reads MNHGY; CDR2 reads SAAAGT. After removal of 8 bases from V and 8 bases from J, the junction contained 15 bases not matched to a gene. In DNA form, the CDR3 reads TGTGCCAGCTCGGCGAATTGGGACAGGGTGAAGGGCTACACCTTC. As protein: CASSANWDRVKGYTF.

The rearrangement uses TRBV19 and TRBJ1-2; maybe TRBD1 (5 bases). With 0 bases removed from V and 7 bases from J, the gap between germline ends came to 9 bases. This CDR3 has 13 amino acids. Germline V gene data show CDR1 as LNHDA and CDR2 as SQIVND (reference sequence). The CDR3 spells CASSIDREGGYTF. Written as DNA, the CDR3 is TGTGCCAGTAGTATAGACAGGGAGGGTGGCTACACCTTC.

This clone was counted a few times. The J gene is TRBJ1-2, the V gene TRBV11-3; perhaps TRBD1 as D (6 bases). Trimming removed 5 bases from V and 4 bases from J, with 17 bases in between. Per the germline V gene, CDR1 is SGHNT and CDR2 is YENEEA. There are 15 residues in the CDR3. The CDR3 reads CASSLKQGTPYGYTF. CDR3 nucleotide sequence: TGTGCCAGCAGCCTAAAACAGGGTACTCCCTATGGCTACACCTTC. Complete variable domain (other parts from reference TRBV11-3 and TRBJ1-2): EAGVVQSPRYKIIEKKQPVAFWCNPISGHNTLYWYLQNLGQGPELLIRYENEEAVDDSQLPKDRFSAERLKGVDSTLKIQPAELGDSAVYLCASSLKQGTPYGYTFGSGTRLTVV.

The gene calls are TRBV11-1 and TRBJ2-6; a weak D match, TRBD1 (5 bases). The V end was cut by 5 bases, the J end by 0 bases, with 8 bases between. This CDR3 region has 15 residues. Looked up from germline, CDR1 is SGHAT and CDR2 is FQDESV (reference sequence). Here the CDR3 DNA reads TGTGCCAGCAGCCTAGACAGCTCTGGGGCCAACGTCCTGACTTTC. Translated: CASSLDSSGANVLTF.

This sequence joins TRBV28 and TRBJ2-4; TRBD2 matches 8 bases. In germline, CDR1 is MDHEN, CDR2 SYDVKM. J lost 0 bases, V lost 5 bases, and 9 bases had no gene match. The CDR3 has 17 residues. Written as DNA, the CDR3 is TGTGCCAGCAGTCGCAATACGGGGGGGTTAGCCAAAAACATTCAGTACTTC. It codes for CASSRNTGGLAKNIQYF.

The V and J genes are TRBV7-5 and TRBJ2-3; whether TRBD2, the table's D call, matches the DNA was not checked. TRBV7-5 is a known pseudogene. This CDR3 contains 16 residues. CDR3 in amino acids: CASSFFTGGARDTQYF. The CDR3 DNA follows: TGTGCCAGCAGCTTCTTTACCGGGGGGGCTAGAGATACGCAGTATTTT.

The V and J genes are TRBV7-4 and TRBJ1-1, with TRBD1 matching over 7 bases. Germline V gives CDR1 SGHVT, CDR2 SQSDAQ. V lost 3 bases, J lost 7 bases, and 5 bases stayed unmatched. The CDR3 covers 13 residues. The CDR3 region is CASSFLRDSEAFF. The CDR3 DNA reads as TGTGCCAGCAGCTTCCTTCGGGACAGTGAAGCTTTCTTT.

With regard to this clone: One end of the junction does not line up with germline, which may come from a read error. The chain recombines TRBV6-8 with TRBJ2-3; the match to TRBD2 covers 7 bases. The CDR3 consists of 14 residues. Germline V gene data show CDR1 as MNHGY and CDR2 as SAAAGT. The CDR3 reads CAISSGLSTDTQYF. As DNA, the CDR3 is TGTGCCATCAGTTCGGGACTAAGCACAGATACGCAGTATTTT.

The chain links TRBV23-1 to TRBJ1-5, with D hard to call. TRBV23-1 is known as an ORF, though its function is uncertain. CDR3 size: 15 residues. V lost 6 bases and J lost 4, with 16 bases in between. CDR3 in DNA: TGCGCCAGCAGCCAAGATTTAGGGCGGAATCAGCCCCAGCATTTT. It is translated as CASSQDLGRNQPQHF.

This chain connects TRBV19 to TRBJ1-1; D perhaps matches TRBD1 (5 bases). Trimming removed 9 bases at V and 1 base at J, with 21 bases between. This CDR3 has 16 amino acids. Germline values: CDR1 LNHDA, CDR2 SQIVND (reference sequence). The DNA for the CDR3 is TGTGCCAGCCGGACAACCTGGATTCGGGGGAACACTGAAGCTTTCTTT. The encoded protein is CASRTTWIRGNTEAFF.

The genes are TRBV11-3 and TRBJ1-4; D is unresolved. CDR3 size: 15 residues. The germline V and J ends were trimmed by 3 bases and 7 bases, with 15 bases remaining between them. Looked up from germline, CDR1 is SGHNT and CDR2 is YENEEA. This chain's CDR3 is CASSLGAGVGEKLFF. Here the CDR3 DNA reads TGTGCCAGCAGCTTGGGTGCTGGGGTTGGTGAAAAACTGTTTTTT.

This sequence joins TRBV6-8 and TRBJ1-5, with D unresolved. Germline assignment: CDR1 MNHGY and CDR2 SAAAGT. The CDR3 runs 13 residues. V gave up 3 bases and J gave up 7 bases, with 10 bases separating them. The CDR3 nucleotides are TGTGCCAGCAGTTATCGTATAGGCCAGCCCCAGCATTTT. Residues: CASSYRIGQPQHF.

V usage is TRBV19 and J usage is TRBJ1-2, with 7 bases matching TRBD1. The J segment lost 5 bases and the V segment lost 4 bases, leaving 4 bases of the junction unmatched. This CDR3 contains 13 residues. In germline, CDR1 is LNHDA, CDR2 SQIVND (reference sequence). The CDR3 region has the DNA TGTGCCAGTAGTAAAGACAGGGAATATGGCTACACCTTC. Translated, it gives CASSKDREYGYTF.

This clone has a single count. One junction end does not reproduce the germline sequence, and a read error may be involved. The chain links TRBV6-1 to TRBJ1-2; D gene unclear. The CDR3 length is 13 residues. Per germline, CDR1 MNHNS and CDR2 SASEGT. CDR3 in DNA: TGTGTCAGCAGTGAAGCGACGGCCGGCGGCTACACCTTC. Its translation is CVSSEATAGGYTF.

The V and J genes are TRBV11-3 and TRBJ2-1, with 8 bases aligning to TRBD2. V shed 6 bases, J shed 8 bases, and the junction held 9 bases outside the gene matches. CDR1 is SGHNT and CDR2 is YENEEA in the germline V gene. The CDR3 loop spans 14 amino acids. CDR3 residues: CASSFTGGVDEQFF. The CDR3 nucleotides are TGTGCCAGCAGTTTCACGGGGGGGGTCGATGAGCAGTTCTTC.